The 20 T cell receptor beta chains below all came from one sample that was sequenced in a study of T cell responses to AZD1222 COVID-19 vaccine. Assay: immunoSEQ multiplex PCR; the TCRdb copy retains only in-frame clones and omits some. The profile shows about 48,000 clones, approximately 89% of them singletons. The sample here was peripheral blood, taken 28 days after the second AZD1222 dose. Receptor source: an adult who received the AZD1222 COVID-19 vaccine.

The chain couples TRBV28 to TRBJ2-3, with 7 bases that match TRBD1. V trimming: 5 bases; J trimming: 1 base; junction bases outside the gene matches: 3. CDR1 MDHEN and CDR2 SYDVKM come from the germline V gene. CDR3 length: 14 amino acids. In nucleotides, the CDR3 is TGTGCCAGCAGTAAAACAGGGGGCACAGATACGCAGTATTTT. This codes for CASSKTGGTDTQYF.

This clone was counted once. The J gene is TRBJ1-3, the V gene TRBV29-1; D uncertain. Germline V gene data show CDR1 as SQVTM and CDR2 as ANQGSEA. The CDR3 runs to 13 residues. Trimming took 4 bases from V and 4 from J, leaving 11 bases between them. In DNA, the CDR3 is TGCAGCGTTGGAGGAGGTGGGGGAAACACCATATATTTT. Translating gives CSVGGGGGNTIYF.

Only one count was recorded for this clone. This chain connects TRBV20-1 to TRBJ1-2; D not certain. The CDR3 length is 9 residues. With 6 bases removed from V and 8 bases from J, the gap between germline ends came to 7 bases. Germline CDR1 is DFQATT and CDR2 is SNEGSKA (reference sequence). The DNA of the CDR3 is TGCAGTGCCCAGAAGGGCTACACCTTC. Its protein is CSAQKGYTF.

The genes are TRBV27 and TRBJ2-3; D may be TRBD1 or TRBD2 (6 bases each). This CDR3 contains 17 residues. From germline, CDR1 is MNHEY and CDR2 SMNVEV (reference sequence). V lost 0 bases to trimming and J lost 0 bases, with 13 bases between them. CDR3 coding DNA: TGTGCCAGCAGTTTATCCGTAGGGGGGATTAGCACAGATACGCAGTATTTT. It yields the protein CASSLSVGGISTDTQYF.

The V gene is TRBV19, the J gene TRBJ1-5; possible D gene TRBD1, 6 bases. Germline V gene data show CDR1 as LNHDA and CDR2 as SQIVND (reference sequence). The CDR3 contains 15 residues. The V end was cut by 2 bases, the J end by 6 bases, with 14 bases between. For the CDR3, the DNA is TGTGCCAGTAGTATAAGTCAGGGGCAAACTCAGCCCCAGCATTTT. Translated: CASSISQGQTQPQHF.

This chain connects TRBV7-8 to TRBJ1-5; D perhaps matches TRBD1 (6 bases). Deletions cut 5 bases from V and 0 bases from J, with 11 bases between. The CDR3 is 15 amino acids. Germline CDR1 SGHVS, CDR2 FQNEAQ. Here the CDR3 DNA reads TGTGCCAGCAGCATAGGACAGTATAGCAATCAGCCCCAGCATTTT. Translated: CASSIGQYSNQPQHF.

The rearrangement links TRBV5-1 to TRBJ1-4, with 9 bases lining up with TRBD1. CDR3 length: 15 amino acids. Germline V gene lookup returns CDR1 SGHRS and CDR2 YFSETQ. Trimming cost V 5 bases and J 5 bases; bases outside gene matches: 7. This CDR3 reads CASRPPGTGNEKLFF. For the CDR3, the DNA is TGCGCCAGCAGACCTCCGGGGACAGGGAATGAAAAACTGTTTTTT.

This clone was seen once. In DNA, the CDR3 is TGTGCCAGCAGTCCTCGGACAGCGTTATACAATGAGCAGTTCTTC. Protein sequence: CASSPRTALYNEQFF. The chain employs TRBV2 and TRBJ2-1, with D possibly TRBD1 on 6 matching bases. The CDR3 extends over 15 amino acids. The ends were cut back, 5 bases at V and 4 bases at J, with 15 bases in the middle. CDR1 is SNHLY and CDR2 is FYNNEI in the germline V gene. Complete variable domain (other parts from reference TRBV2 and TRBJ2-1): EPEVTQTPSHQVTQMGQEVILRCVPISNHLYFYWYRQILGQKVEFLVSFYNNEISEKSEIFDDQFSVERPDGSNFTLKIRSTKLEDSAMYFCASSPRTALYNEQFFGPGTRLTVL.

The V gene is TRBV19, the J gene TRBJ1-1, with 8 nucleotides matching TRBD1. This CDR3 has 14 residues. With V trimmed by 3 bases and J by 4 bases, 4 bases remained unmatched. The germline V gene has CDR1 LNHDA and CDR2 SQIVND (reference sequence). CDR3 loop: CASSIQGAGTEAFF. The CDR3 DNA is TGTGCCAGTAGTATCCAGGGGGCTGGCACTGAAGCTTTCTTT.

CDR3 coding DNA: TGTGCCAGCAGCCGACAGGGGGGCTATGGCTACACCTTC. Its protein is CASSRQGGYGYTF. This chain connects TRBV28 to TRBJ1-2, with 9 nucleotides matching TRBD1. This CDR3 comprises 13 residues. The V gene end was trimmed by 6 bases and the J gene end by 4 bases; junction bases not matched to a gene: 3. Germline CDR1 reads MDHEN; CDR2 reads SYDVKM.

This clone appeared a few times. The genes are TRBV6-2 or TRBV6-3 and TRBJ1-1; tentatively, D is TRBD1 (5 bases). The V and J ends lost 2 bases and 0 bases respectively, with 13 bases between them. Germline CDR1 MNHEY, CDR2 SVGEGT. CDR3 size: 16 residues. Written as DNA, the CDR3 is TGTGCCAGCAGTTACGAAGTGACAGATCTGAACACTGAAGCTTTCTTT. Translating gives CASSYEVTDLNTEAFF.

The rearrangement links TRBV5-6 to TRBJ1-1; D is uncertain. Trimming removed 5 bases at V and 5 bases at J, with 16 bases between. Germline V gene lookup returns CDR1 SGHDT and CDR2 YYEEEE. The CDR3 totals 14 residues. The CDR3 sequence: CASSNVERWTEAFF. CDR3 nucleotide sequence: TGTGCCAGCAGTAACGTGGAGCGATGGACTGAAGCTTTCTTT.

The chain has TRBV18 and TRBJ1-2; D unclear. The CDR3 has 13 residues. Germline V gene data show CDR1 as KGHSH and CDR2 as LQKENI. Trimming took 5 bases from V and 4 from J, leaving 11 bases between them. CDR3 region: CASSTVYSYGYTF. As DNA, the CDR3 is TGTGCCAGCTCAACGGTTTACAGCTATGGCTACACCTTC.

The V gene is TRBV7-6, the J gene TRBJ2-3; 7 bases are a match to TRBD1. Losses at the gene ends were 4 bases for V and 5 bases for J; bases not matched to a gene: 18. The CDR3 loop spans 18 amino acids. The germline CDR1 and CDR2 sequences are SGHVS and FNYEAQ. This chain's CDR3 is CASSSPPRDRVGLDTQYF. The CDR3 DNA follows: TGTGCCAGCAGCTCCCCCCCACGTGACAGGGTTGGTTTAGATACGCAGTATTTT.

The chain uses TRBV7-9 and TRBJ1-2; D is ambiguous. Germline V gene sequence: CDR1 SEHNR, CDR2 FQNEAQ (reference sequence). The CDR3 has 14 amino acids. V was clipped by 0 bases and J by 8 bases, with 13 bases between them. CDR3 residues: CASSLAPSPRGYTF. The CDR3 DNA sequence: TGTGCCAGCAGCTTAGCACCCTCTCCGAGGGGCTACACCTTC. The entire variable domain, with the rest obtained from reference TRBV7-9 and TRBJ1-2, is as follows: DTGVSQNPRHKITKRGQNVTFRCDPISEHNRLYWYRQTLGQGPEFLTYFQNEAQLEKSRLLSDRFSAERPKGSFSTLEIQRTEQGDSAMYLCASSLAPSPRGYTFGSGTRLTVV.

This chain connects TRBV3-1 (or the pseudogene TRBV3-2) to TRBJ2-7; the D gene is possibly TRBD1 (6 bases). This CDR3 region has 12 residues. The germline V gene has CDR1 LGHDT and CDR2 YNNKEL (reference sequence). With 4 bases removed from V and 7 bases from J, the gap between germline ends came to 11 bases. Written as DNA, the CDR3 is TGTGCCAGCAGCCCGGACAGCAGGGAGCAGTACTTC. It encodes CASSPDSREQYF.

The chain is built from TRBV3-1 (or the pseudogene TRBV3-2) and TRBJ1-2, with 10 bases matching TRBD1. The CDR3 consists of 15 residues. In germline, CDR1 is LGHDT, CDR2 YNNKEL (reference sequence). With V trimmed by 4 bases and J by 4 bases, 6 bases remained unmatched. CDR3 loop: CASSPRDRGIYGYTF. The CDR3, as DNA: TGTGCCAGCAGCCCCCGGGACAGGGGAATCTATGGCTACACCTTC.

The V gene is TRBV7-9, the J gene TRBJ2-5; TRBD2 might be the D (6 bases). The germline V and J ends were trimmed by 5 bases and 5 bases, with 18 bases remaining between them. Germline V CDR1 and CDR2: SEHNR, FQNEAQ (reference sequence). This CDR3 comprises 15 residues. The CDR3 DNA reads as TGTGCCAGCAGCCGACCTCTAGCGATGGGGGAGACCCAGTACTTC. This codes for CASSRPLAMGETQYF.

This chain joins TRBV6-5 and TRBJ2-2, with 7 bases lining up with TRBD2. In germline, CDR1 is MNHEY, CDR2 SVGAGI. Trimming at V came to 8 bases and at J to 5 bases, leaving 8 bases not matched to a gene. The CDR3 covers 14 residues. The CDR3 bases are TGTGCCAGCCGGCAGCGGGGTGAAACCGGGGAGCTGTTTTTT. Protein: CASRQRGETGELFF.

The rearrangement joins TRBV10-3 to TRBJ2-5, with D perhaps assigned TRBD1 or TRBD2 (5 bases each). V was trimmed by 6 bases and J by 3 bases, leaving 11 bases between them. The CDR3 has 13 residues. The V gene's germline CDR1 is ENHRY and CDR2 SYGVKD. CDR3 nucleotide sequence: TGTGCCATCAGCGGGACGCCCAAAGAGACCCAGTACTTC. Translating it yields CAISGTPKETQYF.